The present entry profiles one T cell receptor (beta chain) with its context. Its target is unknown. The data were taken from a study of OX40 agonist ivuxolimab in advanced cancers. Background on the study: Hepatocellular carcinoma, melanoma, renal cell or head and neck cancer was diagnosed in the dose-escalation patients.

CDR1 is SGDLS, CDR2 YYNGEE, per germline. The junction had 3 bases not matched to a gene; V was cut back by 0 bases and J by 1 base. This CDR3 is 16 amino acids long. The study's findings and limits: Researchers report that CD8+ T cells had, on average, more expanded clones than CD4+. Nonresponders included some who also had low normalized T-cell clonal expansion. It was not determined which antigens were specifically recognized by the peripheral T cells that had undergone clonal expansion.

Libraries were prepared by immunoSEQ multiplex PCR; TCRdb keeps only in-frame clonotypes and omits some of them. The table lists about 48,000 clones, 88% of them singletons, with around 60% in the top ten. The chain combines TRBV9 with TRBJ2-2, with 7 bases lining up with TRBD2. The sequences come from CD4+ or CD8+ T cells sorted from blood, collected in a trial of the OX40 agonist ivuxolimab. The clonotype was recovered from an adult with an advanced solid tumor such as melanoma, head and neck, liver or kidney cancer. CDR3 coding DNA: TGTGCCAGCAGCGTAGGAGGACTAGGGAACACCGGGGAGCTGTTTTTT. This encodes CASSVGGLGNTGELFF.